This T cell receptor (beta chain) is from a study of T cell responses to AZD1222 COVID-19 vaccine. The CDR3 sequence is 13 residues long. Germline V gene sequence: CDR1 KGHDR, CDR2 SFDVKD. Trimming removed 5 bases at V and 0 bases at J, with 4 bases between. Libraries were prepared by immunoSEQ multiplex PCR; TCRdb keeps only in-frame clonotypes and omits some of them. This table has under 130,000 clones, 91% appearing once. This material consisted of peripheral blood, taken on day 0 of AZD1222 vaccination. The chain links TRBV24-1 to TRBJ1-3; D remains unclear. The clonotype originates from an adult in good health. The CDR3 spells CATSGGSGNTIYF. The CDR3 coding sequence is TGTGCCACCAGTGGGGGCTCTGGAAACACCATATATTTT.